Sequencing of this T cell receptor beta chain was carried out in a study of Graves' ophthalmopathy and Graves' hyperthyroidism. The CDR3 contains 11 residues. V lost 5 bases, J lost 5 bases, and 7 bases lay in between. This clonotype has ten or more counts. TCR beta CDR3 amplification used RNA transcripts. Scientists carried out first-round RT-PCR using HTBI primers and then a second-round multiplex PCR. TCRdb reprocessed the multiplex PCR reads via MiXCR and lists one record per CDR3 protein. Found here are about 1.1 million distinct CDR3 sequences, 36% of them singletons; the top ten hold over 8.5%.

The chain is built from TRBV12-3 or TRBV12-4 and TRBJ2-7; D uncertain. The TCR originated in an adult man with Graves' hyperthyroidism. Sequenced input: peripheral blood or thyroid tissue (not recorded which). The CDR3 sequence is CASSQMHEQYF. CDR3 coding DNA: TGTGCCAGCAGTCAGATGCACGAGCAGTACTTC.